This TCR beta chain emerged from a study of blood T cell repertoires in COVID-19. The overall study: The cDNA or gDNA used as material had been derived from T cells, B-cell-depleted T cells, or PBMCs.

In the authors' workflow: Estimation of nucleated cell counts was performed using reference gene primer amplification. Here immunoSEQ multiplex PCR was the method, and the copy in TCRdb shows in-frame clones only, minus some. The V and J calls and clone size come from that table; D and trimming were worked out from the DNA. The sample includes 150,000 to 200,000 clones, roughly 79% of them seen just once. CDR1 MNHNY and CDR2 SVGAGI come from the germline V gene (reference sequence). V lost 6 bases to trimming and J lost 4 bases; unmatched junction nucleotides: 9. CDR3 length: 16 amino acids. Sequenced sample: peripheral blood. The sequence was collected from a woman older than 75 with COVID-19, enrolled during active disease. V usage is TRBV6-6 and J usage is TRBJ2-5; 12 nucleotides line up with TRBD2. Written as DNA, the CDR3 is TGTGCCAGCAGCCCCGGACTAGCGGGAATGGGAGAGACCCAGTACTTC. It is translated as CASSPGLAGMGETQYF.